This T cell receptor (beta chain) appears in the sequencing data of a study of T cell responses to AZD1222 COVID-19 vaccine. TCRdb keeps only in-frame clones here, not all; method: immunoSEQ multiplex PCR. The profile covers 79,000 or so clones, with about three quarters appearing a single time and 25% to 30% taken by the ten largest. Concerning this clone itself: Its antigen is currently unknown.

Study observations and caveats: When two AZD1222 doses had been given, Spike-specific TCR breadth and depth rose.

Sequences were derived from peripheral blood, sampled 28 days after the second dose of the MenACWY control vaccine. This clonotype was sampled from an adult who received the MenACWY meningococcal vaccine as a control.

CDR3 in amino acids: CSVPGQGGMNTEAFF. In nucleotides, the CDR3 is TGCAGCGTGCCCGGACAGGGGGGAATGAACACTGAAGCTTTCTTT. The chain has TRBV29-1 and TRBJ1-1; TRBD1 agrees at 10 bases. The CDR3 has 15 residues. Germline CDR1 is SQVTM and CDR2 is ANQGSEA. V dropped 6 bases and J dropped 0; count of bases not matched to a gene: 7.